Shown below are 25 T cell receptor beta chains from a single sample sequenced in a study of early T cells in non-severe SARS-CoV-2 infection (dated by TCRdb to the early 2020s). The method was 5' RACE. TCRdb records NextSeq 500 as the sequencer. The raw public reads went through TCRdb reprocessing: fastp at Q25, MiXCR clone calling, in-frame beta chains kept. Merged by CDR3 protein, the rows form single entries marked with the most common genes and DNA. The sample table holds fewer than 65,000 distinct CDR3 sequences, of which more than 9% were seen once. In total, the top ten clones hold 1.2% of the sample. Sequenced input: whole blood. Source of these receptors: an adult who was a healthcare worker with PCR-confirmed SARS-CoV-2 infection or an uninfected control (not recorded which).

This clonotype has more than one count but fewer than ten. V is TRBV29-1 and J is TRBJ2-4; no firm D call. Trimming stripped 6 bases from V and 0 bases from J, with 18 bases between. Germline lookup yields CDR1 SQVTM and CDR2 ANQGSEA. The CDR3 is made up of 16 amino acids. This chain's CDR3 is CSVLMGTPLAKNIQYF. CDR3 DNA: TGCAGCGTCCTAATGGGTACACCCTTAGCCAAAAACATTCAGTACTTC.

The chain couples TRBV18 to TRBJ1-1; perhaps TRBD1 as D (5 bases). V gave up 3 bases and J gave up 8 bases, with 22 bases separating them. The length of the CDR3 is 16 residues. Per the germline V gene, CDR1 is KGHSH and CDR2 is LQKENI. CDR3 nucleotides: TGTGCCAGCTCACCGGGGACCAGTTTGGTAGTCCCCGAAGCTTTCTTT. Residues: CASSPGTSLVVPEAFF.

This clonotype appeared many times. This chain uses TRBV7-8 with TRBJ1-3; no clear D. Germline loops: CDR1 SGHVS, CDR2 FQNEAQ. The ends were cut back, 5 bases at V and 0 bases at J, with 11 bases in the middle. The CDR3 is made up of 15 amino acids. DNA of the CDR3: TGTGCCAGCAGCCCAGGACGGATCTCTGGAAACACCATATATTTT. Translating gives CASSPGRISGNTIYF.

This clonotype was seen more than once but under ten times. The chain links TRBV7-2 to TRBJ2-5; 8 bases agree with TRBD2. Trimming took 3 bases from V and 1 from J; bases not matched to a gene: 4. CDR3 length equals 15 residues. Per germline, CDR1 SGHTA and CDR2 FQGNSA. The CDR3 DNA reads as TGTGCCAGCAGCTTCTACGGACTAGCCCAAGAGACCCAGTACTTC. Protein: CASSFYGLAQETQYF.

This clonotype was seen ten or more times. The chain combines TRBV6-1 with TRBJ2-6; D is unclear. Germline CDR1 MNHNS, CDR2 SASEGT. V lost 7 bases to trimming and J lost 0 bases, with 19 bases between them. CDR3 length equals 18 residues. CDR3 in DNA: TGTGCCAGCACCGAAGAACCAACCCTTTCCTCTGGGGCCAACGTCCTGACTTTC. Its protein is CASTEEPTLSSGANVLTF.

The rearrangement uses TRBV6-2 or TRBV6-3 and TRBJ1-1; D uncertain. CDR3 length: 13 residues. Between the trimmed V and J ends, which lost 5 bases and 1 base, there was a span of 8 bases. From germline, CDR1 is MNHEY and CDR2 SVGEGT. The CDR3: CASSKAPNTEAFF. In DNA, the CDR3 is TGTGCCAGCAGTAAGGCTCCGAACACTGAAGCTTTCTTT.

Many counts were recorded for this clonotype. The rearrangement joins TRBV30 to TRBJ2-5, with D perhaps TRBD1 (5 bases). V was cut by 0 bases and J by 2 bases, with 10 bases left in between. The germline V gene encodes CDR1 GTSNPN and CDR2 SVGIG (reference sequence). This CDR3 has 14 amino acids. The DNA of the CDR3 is TGTGCCTGGAGTGTAGGGGCGTGGCAAGAGACCCAGTACTTC. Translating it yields CAWSVGAWQETQYF.

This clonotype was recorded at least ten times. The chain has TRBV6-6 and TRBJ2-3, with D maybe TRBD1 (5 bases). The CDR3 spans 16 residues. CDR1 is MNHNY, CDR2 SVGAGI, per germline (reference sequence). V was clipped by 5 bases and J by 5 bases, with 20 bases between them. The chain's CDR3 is CASSSDSRKGVDTQYF. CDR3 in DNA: TGTGCCAGCAGTAGCGACAGTCGAAAAGGGGTAGATACGCAGTATTTT.

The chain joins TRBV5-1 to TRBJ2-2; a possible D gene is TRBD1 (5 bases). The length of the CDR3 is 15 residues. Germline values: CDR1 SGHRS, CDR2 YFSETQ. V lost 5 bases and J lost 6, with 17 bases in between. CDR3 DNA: TGCGCCAGCAGACCTCCAGGGCCAGGGTCCGGGGAGCTGTTTTTT. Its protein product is CASRPPGPGSGELFF. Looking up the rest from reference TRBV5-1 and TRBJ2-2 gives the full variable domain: KAGVTQTPRYLIKTRGQQVTLSCSPISGHRSVSWYQQTPGQGLQFLFEYFSETQRNKGNFPGRFSGRQFSNSRSEMNVSTLELGDSALYLCASRPPGPGSGELFFGEGSRLTVL.

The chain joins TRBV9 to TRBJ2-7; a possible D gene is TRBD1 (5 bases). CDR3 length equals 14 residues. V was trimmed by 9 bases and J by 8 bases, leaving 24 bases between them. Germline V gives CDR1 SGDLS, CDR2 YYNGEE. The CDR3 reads CANRGRRGSDKQYV. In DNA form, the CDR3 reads TGTGCCAACCGAGGAAGAAGGGGCTCTGATAAGCAGTACGTC.

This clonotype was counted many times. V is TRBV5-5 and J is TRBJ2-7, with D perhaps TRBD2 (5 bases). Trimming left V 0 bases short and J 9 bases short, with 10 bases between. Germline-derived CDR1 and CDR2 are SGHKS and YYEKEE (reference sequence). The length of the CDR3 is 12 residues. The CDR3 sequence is CASSLDVGRQYV. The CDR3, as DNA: TGTGCCAGCAGCTTGGATGTGGGGAGGCAGTACGTC.

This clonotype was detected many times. The CDR3 DNA sequence: TGTGCCAGTAGTAACCTCCCAGCAAACACCGGGGAGCTGTTTTTT. Translating gives CASSNLPANTGELFF. This chain joins TRBV19 and TRBJ2-2; D unclear. This CDR3 has 15 amino acids. The germline V gene encodes CDR1 LNHDA and CDR2 SQIVND (reference sequence). Trimming stripped 4 bases from V and 2 bases from J, with 11 bases between.

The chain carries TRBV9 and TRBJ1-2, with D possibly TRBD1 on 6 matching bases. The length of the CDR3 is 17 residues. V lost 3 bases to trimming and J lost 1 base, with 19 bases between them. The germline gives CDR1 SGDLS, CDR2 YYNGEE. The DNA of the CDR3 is TGTGCCAGCAGCGCCAGACGGACAGAAGGAATTAACTATGGCTACACCTTC. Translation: CASSARRTEGINYGYTF.

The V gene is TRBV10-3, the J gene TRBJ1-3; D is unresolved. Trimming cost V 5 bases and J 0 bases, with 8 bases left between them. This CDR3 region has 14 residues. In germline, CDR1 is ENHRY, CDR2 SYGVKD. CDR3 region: CAISPGTSGNTIYF. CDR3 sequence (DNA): TGTGCCATCAGTCCAGGTACCTCTGGAAACACCATATATTTT.

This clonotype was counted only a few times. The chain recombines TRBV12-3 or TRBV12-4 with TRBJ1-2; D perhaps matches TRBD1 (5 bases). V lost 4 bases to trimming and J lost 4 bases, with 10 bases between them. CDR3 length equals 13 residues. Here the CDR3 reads CASSWGTSYGYTF. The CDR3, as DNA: TGTGCCAGCAGTTGGGGGACCTCCTATGGCTACACCTTC.

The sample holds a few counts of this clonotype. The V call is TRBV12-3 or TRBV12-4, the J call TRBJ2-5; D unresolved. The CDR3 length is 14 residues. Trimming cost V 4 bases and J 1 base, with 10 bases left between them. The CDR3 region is CASSSGRLQETQYF. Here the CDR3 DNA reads TGTGCCAGCAGTTCAGGACGGCTCCAAGAGACCCAGTACTTC.

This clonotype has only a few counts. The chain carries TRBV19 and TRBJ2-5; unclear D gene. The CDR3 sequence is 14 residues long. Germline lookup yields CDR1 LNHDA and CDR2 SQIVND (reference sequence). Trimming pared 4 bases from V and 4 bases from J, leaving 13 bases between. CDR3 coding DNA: TGTGCCAGTAGTACGACCCAGGCCCCAGAGACCCAGTACTTC. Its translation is CASSTTQAPETQYF.

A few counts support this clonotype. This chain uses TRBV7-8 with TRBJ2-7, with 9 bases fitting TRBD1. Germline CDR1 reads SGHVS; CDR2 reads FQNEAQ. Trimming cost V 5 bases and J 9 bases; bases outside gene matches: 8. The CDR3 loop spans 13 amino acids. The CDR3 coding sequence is TGTGCCAGCAGCCAGCTGGGACAGGGAACGCAGTACGTC. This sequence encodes CASSQLGQGTQYV.

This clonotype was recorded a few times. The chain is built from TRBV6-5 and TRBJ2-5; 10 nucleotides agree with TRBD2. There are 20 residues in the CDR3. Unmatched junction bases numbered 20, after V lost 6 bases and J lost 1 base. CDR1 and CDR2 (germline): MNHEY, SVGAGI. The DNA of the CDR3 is TGTGCCAGCAGCCGCCTTAGGGTTTTAGTAGCGGGGGGTCTCCAAGAGACCCAGTACTTC. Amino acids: CASSRLRVLVAGGLQETQYF.

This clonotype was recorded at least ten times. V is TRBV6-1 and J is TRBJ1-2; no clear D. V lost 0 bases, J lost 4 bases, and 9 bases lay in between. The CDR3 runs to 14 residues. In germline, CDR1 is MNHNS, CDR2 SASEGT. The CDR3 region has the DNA TGTGCCAGCAGTGAAGCGCAACCGATCTATGGCTACACCTTC. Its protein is CASSEAQPIYGYTF.

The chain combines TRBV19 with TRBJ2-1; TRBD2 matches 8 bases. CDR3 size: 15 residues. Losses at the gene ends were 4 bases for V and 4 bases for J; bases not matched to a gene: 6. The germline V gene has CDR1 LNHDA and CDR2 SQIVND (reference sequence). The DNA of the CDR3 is TGTGCCAGTAGTACAACTAGCGGCCTTTACAATGAGCAGTTCTTC. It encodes CASSTTSGLYNEQFF.

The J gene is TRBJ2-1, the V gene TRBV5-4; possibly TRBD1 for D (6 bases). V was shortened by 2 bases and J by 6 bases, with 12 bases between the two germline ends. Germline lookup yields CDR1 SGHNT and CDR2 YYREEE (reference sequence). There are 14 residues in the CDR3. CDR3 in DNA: TGTGCCAGCAGCTTAGGGGCAGGGGTCAATGAGCAGTTCTTC. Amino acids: CASSLGAGVNEQFF.

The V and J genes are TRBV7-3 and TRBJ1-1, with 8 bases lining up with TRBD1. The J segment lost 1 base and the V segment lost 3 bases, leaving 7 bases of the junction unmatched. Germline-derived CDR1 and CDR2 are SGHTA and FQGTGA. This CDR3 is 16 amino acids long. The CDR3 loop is CASSFQQGVQNTEAFF. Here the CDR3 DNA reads TGTGCCAGCAGCTTCCAACAGGGGGTTCAGAACACTGAAGCTTTCTTT.

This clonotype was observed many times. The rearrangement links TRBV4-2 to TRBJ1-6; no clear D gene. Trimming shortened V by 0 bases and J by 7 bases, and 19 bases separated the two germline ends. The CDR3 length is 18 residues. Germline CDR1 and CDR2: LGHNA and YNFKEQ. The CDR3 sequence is CASSQEKSSGSRNSPLHF. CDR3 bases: TGTGCCAGCAGCCAAGAAAAATCCTCCGGGAGTAGGAATTCACCCCTCCACTTT.

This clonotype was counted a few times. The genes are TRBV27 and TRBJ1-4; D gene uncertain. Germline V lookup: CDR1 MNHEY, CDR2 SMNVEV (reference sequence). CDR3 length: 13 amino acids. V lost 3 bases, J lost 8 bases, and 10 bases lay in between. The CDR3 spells CASSFTFGEKLFF. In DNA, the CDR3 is TGTGCCAGCAGTTTCACATTTGGAGAAAAACTGTTTTTT.